The 30 T cell receptor beta chains listed next were all sequenced from one sample in a study of HIV-infected children after antiretroviral therapy interruption. A 3' RACE protocol on RNA, with unique molecular identifiers, produced the TCR library. TCRdb itself ran the 3' RACE reads through MiXCR, one entry per CDR3 protein. The sample holds nearly 15,000 distinct CDR3 sequences, about 3% seen once. The treatment was: PENTA 11 planned treatment interruption arm or continuous ART arm. The sample here was CD45RO+ CD8+ T cells from PBMCs, pooled from several time points, taken from a donor given antiretroviral therapy, either interrupted or continuous. This sample's subset: memory CD8+ CD45RO+ CD45RA- T cells. Receptor source: a pool of human donors with HIV.

This clonotype was seen many times. The rearrangement joins TRBV27 to TRBJ1-2, with D possibly being TRBD1 (6 bases). The CDR3 is 14 residues long. Between the trimmed V and J ends, which lost 6 bases and 6 bases, there was a span of 17 bases. Germline CDR1 MNHEY, CDR2 SMNVEV (reference sequence). For the CDR3, the DNA is TGTGCCAGCAGGGCTCCAGGGGTGGGGCATGGCTACACCTTC. Translating gives CASRAPGVGHGYTF.

This clonotype was seen many times. This chain uses TRBV2 with TRBJ1-3; D is unclear. The CDR3 contains 14 residues. Germline V gene lookup returns CDR1 SNHLY and CDR2 FYNNEI. V lost 3 bases and J lost 7, with 13 bases in between. The CDR3 DNA reads as TGTGCCAGCAGTGATCGGGTCACGGGTAACACCATATATTTT. Amino acids: CASSDRVTGNTIYF.

This clonotype was detected many times. J is TRBJ2-3 and V is TRBV27; D uncertain. This CDR3 contains 15 residues. V was pared by 3 bases and J by 2 bases, with 12 bases between. In germline, CDR1 is MNHEY, CDR2 SMNVEV (reference sequence). The CDR3 loop is CASSLGAWDTDTQYF. The CDR3 nucleotides are TGTGCCAGCAGTTTGGGTGCGTGGGACACAGATACGCAGTATTTT.

This clonotype was observed at least ten times. The chain employs TRBV25-1 and TRBJ1-5; no reliable D call. Germline loops: CDR1 MGHDK, CDR2 SYGVNS. CDR3 length equals 14 residues. Trimming pared 0 bases from V and 2 bases from J, leaving 5 bases between. CDR3 DNA sequence: TGTGCCAGCAGTGAATACGATGGCAATCAGCCCCAGCATTTT. It encodes CASSEYDGNQPQHF.

There are many counts of this clonotype. The V call is TRBV7-9, the J call TRBJ2-7; 8 bases agree with TRBD2. CDR1 is SEHNR and CDR2 is FQNEAQ in the germline V gene (reference sequence). There are 17 residues in the CDR3. V shed 5 bases, J shed 2 bases, and the junction held 14 bases outside the gene matches. CDR3 sequence (DNA): TGTGCCAGCAGCAACCGGGGGGGTGGGTTATGGACCTACGAGCAGTACTTC. Translating it yields CASSNRGGGLWTYEQYF.

Concerning this clonotype: This clone may be a read error of a much larger clone one base away. The genes are TRBV11-2 and TRBJ2-7; D is unclear. This CDR3 region has 13 residues. The germline gives CDR1 SGHAT, CDR2 FQNNGV. The CDR3 nucleotides are TGTGCCAGCAGAATTAGTTTCTCCTACGAGCGGTACTTC. Its translation is CASRISFSYERYF.

This clonotype is judged medium-sized. This rearrangement joins TRBV11-1 to TRBJ1-6, with D possibly TRBD1 on 5 matching bases. V lost 5 bases to trimming and J lost 7 bases, with 12 bases between them. In germline, CDR1 is SGHAT, CDR2 FQDESV (reference sequence). The CDR3 runs to 14 residues. The CDR3 DNA is TGTGCCAGCAGCAAATCGACAGCGAATTCACCCCTCCACTTT. This sequence encodes CASSKSTANSPLHF.

This clonotype was observed many times. V and J are TRBV6-1 and TRBJ2-1, with D hard to call. Trimming pared 4 bases from V and 5 bases from J, leaving 9 bases between. The CDR3 runs to 13 residues. Germline CDR1 is MNHNS and CDR2 is SASEGT. The CDR3 loop reads CASSVETHNEQFF. The CDR3 coding sequence is TGTGCCAGCAGTGTTGAGACCCACAATGAGCAGTTCTTC.

In its sample, this clonotype was seen many times. The J gene is TRBJ2-3, the V gene TRBV6-5; either TRBD1 or TRBD2 may supply D (5 bases each). The CDR3 extends over 15 amino acids. The germline V gene encodes CDR1 MNHEY and CDR2 SVGAGI. V was trimmed by 7 bases and J by 2 bases, leaving 16 bases between them. The CDR3: CASNLGTSNTDTQYF. The CDR3 DNA reads TGTGCCAGCAACCTTGGGACGTCCAACACAGATACGCAGTATTTT.

This clonotype was counted ten times or more. The rearrangement links TRBV18 to TRBJ2-7, with D unresolved. Trimming removed 6 bases from V and 3 bases from J, with 15 bases in between. The CDR3 is made up of 14 amino acids. Germline-derived CDR1 and CDR2 are KGHSH and LQKENI. The chain's CDR3 is CASSLWARDYEQYF. In DNA, the CDR3 is TGTGCCAGCTCCCTATGGGCTAGGGACTACGAGCAGTACTTC.

In this sample, this clonotype turned up many times. The genes are TRBV20-1 and TRBJ2-1, with D perhaps being TRBD1 or TRBD2 (5 bases each). With 6 bases removed from V and 2 bases from J, the gap between germline ends came to 14 bases. This CDR3 is built from 14 residues. From germline, CDR1 is DFQATT and CDR2 SNEGSKA (reference sequence). The CDR3: CSAQGPSTYNEQFF. The DNA for the CDR3 is TGCAGTGCGCAGGGACCAAGCACCTACAATGAGCAGTTCTTC.

This clonotype was observed at least ten times. The rearrangement links TRBV25-1 to TRBJ1-1, with TRBD1 as a possible D gene (6 bases). The V gene's germline CDR1 is MGHDK and CDR2 SYGVNS. V lost 2 bases to trimming and J lost 0 bases, with 7 bases between them. This CDR3 spans 14 amino acids. The CDR3 nucleotides are TGTGCCAGCAGTGAAACAGGGATGAACACTGAAGCTTTCTTT. Amino acids: CASSETGMNTEAFF.

This clonotype appeared many times. This rearrangement joins TRBV7-2 to TRBJ2-7; D is possibly TRBD1 (5 bases). Trimming cost V 0 bases and J 7 bases, with 13 bases left between them. This CDR3 is 14 amino acids long. In germline, CDR1 is SGHTA, CDR2 FQGNSA. CDR3 DNA sequence: TGTGCCAGCAGCTTAGCGGGGCCCCGTCAGGAGCAGTACTTC. Translation: CASSLAGPRQEQYF.

The sample holds a few counts of this clonotype. A much larger clone sits a single nucleotide away, making a read error possible. The rearrangement uses TRBV27 and TRBJ2-6; TRBD1 is a possible D gene (6 bases). The CDR3 is 16 amino acids. Trimming removed 4 bases from V and 0 bases from J, with 10 bases in between. Germline V gene lookup returns CDR1 MNHEY and CDR2 SMNVEV (reference sequence). CDR3 sequence reads: CASSSRDISGANVLTF. CDR3 nucleotide sequence: TGTGCCAGCAGTTCGAGGGACATCTCTGGGGCCAACGTCCTGACTTTC.

In this sample, this clonotype turned up many times. V usage is TRBV3-1 and J usage is TRBJ1-1, with D tentatively TRBD1 (6 bases). The CDR3 covers 15 residues. The germline gives CDR1 LGHDT, CDR2 YNNKEL (reference sequence). The ends were cut back, 4 bases at V and 5 bases at J, with 17 bases in the middle. The CDR3 sequence: CASSLGTGSGTEAFF. The CDR3 bases are TGTGCCAGCAGCCTAGGAACAGGGTCTGGGACTGAAGCTTTCTTT.

Many counts were recorded for this clonotype. The rearrangement uses TRBV24-1 and TRBJ1-3, with D uncertain. Deletions cut 4 bases from V and 14 bases from J, with 17 bases between. The germline gives CDR1 KGHDR, CDR2 SFDVKD. The CDR3 is made up of 13 amino acids. The CDR3 loop is CATSEPEDQTLYF. CDR3 DNA: TGTGCCACCAGTGAACCCGAGGACCAGACTCTATATTTT.

This clonotype has at least ten counts. This sequence joins TRBV7-6 and TRBJ2-1, with D unclear. Trimming pared 5 bases from V and 0 bases from J, leaving 11 bases between. Per germline, CDR1 SGHVS and CDR2 FNYEAQ. The CDR3 covers 15 residues. The CDR3 bases are TGTGCCAGCAGCACTAAATCAAGCTCCTACAATGAGCAGTTCTTC. Translated: CASSTKSSSYNEQFF.

This clonotype was detected ten times or more. This chain links TRBV19 with TRBJ2-2; D gene ambiguous. Trimming stripped 7 bases from V and 4 bases from J, with 10 bases between. This CDR3 is 13 amino acids long. The germline V gene has CDR1 LNHDA and CDR2 SQIVND (reference sequence). The CDR3 loop reads CASTRSGTGELFF. CDR3 nucleotides: TGTGCCAGTACCCGATCGGGCACCGGGGAGCTGTTTTTT.

Ten or more counts support this clonotype. This rearrangement joins TRBV28 to TRBJ2-1; possibly TRBD2 for D (5 bases). V lost 2 bases to trimming and J lost 5 bases, with 10 bases between them. CDR3 size: 14 residues. Germline CDR1 and CDR2: MDHEN and SYDVKM. CDR3 in amino acids: CASSLNGVNNEQFF. The CDR3 nucleotides read TGTGCCAGCAGTTTAAACGGGGTAAACAATGAGCAGTTCTTC.

The chain links TRBV7-1 to TRBJ2-4, with a weak D call TRBD2 (6 bases). TRBV7-1 is an open reading frame whose function is uncertain. Trimming removed 3 bases at V and 6 bases at J, with 15 bases between. This CDR3 spans 15 amino acids. CDR3 region: CASSSFGGPGNIQYF. CDR3 coding DNA: TGTGCCAGCAGCTCCTTCGGGGGACCCGGAAACATTCAGTACTTC.

This clonotype has only a few counts. A much larger clone lies a single base off, so this may be a read error. The rearrangement links TRBV4-1 to TRBJ1-1; D is unresolved. Germline CDR1 reads MGHRA; CDR2 reads YSYEKL. This CDR3 contains 14 residues. The CDR3, as DNA: TGCACCAGCAGTCTTGACGCCTTGAACACTGAAGCTTTCTTT. Amino acids: CTSSLDALNTEAFF.

This clonotype has a count of ten or more. The gene calls are TRBV6-4 and TRBJ2-2, with 7 positions matching TRBD2. Germline CDR1 reads MRHNA; CDR2 reads SNTAGT. Germline trimming cut 6 bases from V and 3 bases from J; bases unmatched to any gene: 4. The CDR3 sequence is 14 residues long. The CDR3 sequence: CASSPGGDTGELFF. The CDR3 bases are TGTGCCAGCAGCCCGGGGGGTGACACCGGGGAGCTGTTTTTT.

This clonotype was observed many times. The rearrangement joins TRBV12-3 or TRBV12-4 to TRBJ2-7; 9 positions agree with TRBD2. The trim removed 7 bases at V and 2 bases at J, leaving 3 bases unmatched. The CDR3 runs to 13 residues. CDR3 nucleotides: TGTGCCAGCAAGCTAGCGGGGCCCTACGAGCAGTACTTC. Protein sequence: CASKLAGPYEQYF.

This clonotype has a count of ten or more. The chain couples TRBV6-5 to TRBJ1-2, with 9 bases that match TRBD1. The CDR3 runs to 13 residues. CDR1 MNHEY and CDR2 SVGAGI come from the germline V gene. Losses at the gene ends were 5 bases for V and 6 bases for J; bases not matched to a gene: 4. The CDR3 DNA sequence: TGTGCCAGCAGTAGGGACAGGGACGATGGCTACACCTTC. Translation: CASSRDRDDGYTF.

About this clonotype itself: Germline is not matched at one junction end, which may reflect a read error. This chain connects TRBV24-1 to TRBJ2-1; 7 bases are a match to TRBD2. This CDR3 contains 14 residues. Looked up from germline, CDR1 is KGHDR and CDR2 is SFDVKD. CDR3 residues: CATSDSRDYSEQFF. In nucleotides, the CDR3 is TGTGCCACCAGTGATTCTCGGGACTACAGTGAGCAGTTCTTC.

This clonotype was found many times. This chain connects TRBV6-6 to TRBJ1-1, with no clear D. The germline CDR1 and CDR2 sequences are MNHNY and SVGAGI (reference sequence). V gave up 10 bases and J gave up 1 base, with 13 bases separating them. The CDR3 is made up of 13 amino acids. CDR3 protein: CATQDGQNTEAFF. The CDR3 nucleotides are TGTGCCACCCAGGACGGGCAGAACACTGAAGCTTTCTTT.

This clonotype was detected ten times or more. The chain uses TRBV28 and TRBJ2-7; D remains ambiguous. The germline V gene has CDR1 MDHEN and CDR2 SYDVKM. This CDR3 region has 17 residues. V lost 4 bases, J lost 3 bases, and 22 bases lay in between. In DNA, the CDR3 is TGTGCCAGCAGTTCACTAAAATCTCCTTCTCGCCTCTACGAGCAGTACTTC. This encodes CASSSLKSPSRLYEQYF.

Ten or more counts support this clonotype. This chain connects TRBV6-1 to TRBJ2-5, with D perhaps being TRBD1 or TRBD2 (5 bases each). CDR1 and CDR2 from the germline V gene are MNHNS and SASEGT. This CDR3 region has 16 residues. Trimming pared 1 base from V and 2 bases from J, leaving 14 bases between. CDR3 sequence: CASSEVSGTGQETQYF. In nucleotides, the CDR3 is TGTGCCAGCAGTGAAGTGTCAGGGACGGGGCAAGAGACCCAGTACTTC.

Ten or more counts support this clonotype. It may be a read error: a sequence one base away is much more abundant. V gene TRBV20-1 combines with J gene TRBJ1-1; 9 bases line up with TRBD1. The CDR3 has 13 residues. J lost 5 bases, V lost 1 base, and 2 bases had no gene match. Germline assignment: CDR1 DFQATT and CDR2 SNEGSKA (reference sequence). The CDR3 coding sequence is TGCAGTGCTAGAGGGACAGGGGAGACTGAAGCTTTCTTT. Translation gives CSARGTGETEAFF.

At least ten counts were recorded for this clonotype. J is TRBJ2-7 and V is TRBV9; D is unclear. The germline CDR1 and CDR2 sequences are SGDLS and YYNGEE. This CDR3 is built from 14 residues. V was cut by 0 bases and J by 0 bases, with 7 bases left in between. The CDR3 loop is CASSVAGHSYEQYF. The CDR3 nucleotides read TGTGCCAGCAGCGTAGCCGGCCACTCCTACGAGCAGTACTTC. The variable domain in full, with the rest retrieved from reference TRBV9 and TRBJ2-7, is DSGVTQTPKHLITATGQRVTLRCSPRSGDLSVYWYQQSLDQGLQFLIQYYNGEERAKGNILERFSAQQFPDLHSELNLSSLELGDSALYFCASSVAGHSYEQYFGPGTRLTVT.